This T cell receptor (beta chain) emerged from a study of blood T cells in healthy people across ages. Then a second PCR, running roughly 6 to 12 cycles, was carried out with a sample-barcoded 5' primer and a J-beta primer mix. TCRdb fed the 5' RACE reads into MiXCR, producing one record per CDR3 protein. Of just under 900,000 distinct CDR3 sequences in the sample, 25% to 35% were seen once. This TCR came from a woman aged 80 or over in good health. The sequenced sample was blood.

CDR3 amino acids: CASSPRGAHNQPQHF. The CDR3 DNA sequence: TGTGCCAGCAGCCCAAGGGGGGCCCACAATCAGCCCCAGCATTTT. V is TRBV7-8 and J is TRBJ1-5; tentatively, D is TRBD1 (6 bases). In germline, CDR1 is SGHVS, CDR2 FQNEAQ. Trimming shortened V by 5 bases and J by 3 bases, and 14 bases separated the two germline ends. The CDR3 runs to 15 residues.